This T cell receptor (beta chain) was documented in a study of blood T cell repertoires in COVID-19. In the study overall: Spain, Italy and the United States supplied samples that represented acute and convalescent COVID-19.

Methods used by the authors: Scientists estimated how many nucleated cells there were by amplifying reference gene primers. Repertoires were generated with immunoSEQ multiplex PCR, while TCRdb's copy carries only in-frame clones and drops some. That table supplies the V and J calls and clone size; D and trimming were determined from the DNA. This table holds approximately 31,000 clones, over 75% found once. This clone was counted between two and nine times. Trimming took off 5 bases at V and 0 bases at J, with 11 bases between the two ends. CDR3 size: 15 residues. Per germline, CDR1 SGHTA and CDR2 FQGTGA.

The sequenced material came from peripheral blood. The V gene is TRBV7-3, the J gene TRBJ1-3; D is perhaps TRBD1 (5 bases). The clonotype comes from a woman aged 60-70 years with active COVID-19. The CDR3 reads CASSQGASSGNTIYF. The CDR3 nucleotides are TGTGCCAGCAGCCAAGGGGCGAGCTCTGGAAACACCATATATTTT.